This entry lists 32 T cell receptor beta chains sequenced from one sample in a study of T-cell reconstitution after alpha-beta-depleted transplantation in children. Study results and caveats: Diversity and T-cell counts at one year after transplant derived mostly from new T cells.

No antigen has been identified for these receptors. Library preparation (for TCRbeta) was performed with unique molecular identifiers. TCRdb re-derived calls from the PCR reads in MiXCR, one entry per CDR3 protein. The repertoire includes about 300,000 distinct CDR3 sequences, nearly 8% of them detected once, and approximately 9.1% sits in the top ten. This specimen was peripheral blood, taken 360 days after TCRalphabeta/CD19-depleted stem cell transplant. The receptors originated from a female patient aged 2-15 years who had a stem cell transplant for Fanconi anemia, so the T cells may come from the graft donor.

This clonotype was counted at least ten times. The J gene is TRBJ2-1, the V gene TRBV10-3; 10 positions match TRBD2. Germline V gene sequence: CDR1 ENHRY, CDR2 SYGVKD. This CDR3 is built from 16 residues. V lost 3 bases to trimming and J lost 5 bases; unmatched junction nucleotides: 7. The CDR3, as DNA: TGTGCCATCAGTGATATAGCGGGAGGATGGGACAATGAGCAGTTCTTC. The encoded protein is CAISDIAGGWDNEQFF.

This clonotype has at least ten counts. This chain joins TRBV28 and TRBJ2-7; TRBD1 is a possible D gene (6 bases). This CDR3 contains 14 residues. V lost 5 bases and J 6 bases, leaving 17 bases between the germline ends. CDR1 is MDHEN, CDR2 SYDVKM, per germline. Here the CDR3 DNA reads TGTGCCAGCAGTGTGACAGGTATGGTTCGCGAGCAGTACTTC. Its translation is CASSVTGMVREQYF.

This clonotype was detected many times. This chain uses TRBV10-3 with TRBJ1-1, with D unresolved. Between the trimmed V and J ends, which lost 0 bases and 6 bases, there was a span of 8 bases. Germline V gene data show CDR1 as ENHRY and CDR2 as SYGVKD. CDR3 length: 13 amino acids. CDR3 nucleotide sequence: TGTGCCATCAGTGAGTCGCCGAAACCTGAAGCTTTCTTT. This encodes CAISESPKPEAFF.

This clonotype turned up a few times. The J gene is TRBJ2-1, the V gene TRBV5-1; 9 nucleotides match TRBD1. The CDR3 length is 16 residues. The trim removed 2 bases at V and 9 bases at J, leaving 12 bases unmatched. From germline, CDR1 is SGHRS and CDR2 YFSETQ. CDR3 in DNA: TGCGCCAGCAGCTTTTTGGGGACAGGGTTAGCATTTGAGCAGTTCTTC. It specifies CASSFLGTGLAFEQFF.

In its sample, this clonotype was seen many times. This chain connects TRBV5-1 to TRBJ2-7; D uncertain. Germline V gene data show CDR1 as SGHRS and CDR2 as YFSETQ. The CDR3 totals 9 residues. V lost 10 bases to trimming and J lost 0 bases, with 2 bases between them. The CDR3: CAPSYEQYF. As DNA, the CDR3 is TGCGCCCCCTCCTACGAGCAGTACTTC. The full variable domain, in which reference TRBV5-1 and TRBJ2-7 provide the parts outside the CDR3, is KAGVTQTPRYLIKTRGQQVTLSCSPISGHRSVSWYQQTPGQGLQFLFEYFSETQRNKGNFPGRFSGRQFSNSRSEMNVSTLELGDSALYLCAPSYEQYFGPGTRLTVT.

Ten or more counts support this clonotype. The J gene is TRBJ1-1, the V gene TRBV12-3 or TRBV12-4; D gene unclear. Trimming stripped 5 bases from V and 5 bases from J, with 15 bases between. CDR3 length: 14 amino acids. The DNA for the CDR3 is TGTGCCAGCAGTCACTCCTCCAGAGGTACTGAAGCTTTCTTT. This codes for CASSHSSRGTEAFF.

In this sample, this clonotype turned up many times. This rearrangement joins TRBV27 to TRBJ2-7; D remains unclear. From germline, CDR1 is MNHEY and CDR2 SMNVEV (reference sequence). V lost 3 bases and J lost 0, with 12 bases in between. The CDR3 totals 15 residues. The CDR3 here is CASSFRQSASYEQYF. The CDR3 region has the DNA TGTGCCAGCAGTTTTCGACAAAGTGCCTCCTACGAGCAGTACTTC.

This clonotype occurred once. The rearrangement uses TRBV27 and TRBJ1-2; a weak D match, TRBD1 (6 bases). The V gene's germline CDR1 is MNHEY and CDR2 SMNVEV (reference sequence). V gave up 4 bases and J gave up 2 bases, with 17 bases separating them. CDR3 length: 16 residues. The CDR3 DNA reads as TGTGCCAGCAGTTCGGCGGGACACCCAGGAAACTATGGCTACACCTTC. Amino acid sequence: CASSSAGHPGNYGYTF.

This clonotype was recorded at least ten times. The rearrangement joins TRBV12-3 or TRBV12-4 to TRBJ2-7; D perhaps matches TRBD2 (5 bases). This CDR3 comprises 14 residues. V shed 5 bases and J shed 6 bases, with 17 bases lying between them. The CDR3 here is CASSTTGSRGEQYF. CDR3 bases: TGTGCCAGCAGTACGACGGGCAGCCGGGGCGAGCAGTACTTC.

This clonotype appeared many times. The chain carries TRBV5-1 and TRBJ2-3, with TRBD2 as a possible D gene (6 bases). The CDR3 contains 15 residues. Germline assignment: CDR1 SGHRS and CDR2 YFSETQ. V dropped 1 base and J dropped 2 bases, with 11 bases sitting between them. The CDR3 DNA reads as TGCGCCAGCAGCTTGAGACTAGGGGACACAGATACGCAGTATTTT. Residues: CASSLRLGDTDTQYF.

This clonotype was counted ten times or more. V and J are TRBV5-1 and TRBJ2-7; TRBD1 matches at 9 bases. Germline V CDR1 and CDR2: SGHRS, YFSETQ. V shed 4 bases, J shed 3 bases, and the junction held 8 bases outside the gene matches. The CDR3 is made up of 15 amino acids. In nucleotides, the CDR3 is TGCGCCAGCAGCCGAGGGACAGGGTCCGTCTACGAGCAGTACTTC. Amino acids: CASSRGTGSVYEQYF.

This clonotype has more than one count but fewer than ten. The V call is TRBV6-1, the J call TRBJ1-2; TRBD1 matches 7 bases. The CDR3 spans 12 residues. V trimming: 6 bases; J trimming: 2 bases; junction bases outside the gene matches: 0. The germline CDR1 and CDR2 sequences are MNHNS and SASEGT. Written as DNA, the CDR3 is TGTGCCAGCAGGGACAGGAACTATGGCTACACCTTC. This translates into CASRDRNYGYTF.

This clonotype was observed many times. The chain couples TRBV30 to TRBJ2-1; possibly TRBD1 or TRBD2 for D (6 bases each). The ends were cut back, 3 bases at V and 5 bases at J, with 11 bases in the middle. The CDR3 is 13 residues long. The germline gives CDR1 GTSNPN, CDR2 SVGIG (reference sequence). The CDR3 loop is CAWRPGAHNEQFF. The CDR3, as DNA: TGTGCCTGGAGACCGGGGGCCCACAATGAGCAGTTCTTC.

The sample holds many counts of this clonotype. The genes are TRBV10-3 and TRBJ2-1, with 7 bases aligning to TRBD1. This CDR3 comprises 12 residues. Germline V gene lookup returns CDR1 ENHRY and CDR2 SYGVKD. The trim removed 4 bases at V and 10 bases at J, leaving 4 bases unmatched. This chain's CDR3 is CAISGEGAEQFF. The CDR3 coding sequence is TGTGCCATCAGTGGCGAGGGGGCAGAGCAGTTCTTC.

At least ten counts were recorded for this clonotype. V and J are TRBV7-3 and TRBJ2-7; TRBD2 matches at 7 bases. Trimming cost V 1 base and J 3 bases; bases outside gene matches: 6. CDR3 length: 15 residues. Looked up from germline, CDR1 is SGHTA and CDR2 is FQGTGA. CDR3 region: CASSLMAGEVYEQYF. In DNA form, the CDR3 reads TGTGCCAGCAGCTTAATGGCGGGAGAGGTCTACGAGCAGTACTTC.

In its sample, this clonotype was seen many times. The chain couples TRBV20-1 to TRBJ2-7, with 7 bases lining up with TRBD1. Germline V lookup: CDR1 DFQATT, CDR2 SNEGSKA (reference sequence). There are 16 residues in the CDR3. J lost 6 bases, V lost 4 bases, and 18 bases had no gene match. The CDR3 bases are TGCAGTGCTACCGCTGTAGGGGGCCATCGACGAGGCGAGCAGTACGTC. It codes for CSATAVGGHRRGEQYV.

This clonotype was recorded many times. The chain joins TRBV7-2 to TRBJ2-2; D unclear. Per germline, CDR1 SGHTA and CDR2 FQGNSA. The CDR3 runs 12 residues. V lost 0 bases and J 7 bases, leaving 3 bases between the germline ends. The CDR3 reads CASSLAYGELFF. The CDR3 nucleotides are TGTGCCAGCAGCTTAGCGTACGGGGAGCTGTTTTTT.

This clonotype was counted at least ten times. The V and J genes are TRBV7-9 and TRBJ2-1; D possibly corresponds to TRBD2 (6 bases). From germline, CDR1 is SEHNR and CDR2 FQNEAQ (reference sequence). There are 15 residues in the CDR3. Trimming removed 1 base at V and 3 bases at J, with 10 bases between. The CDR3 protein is CASSLDGGIYNEQFF. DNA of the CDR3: TGTGCCAGCAGCTTAGACGGGGGAATCTACAATGAGCAGTTCTTC.

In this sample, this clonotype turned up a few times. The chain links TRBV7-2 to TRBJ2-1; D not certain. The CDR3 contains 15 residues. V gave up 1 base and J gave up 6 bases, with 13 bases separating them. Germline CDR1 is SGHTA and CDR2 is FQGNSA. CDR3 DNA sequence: TGTGCCAGCAGCTTAGGTCTGAAGGAGTTCAATGAGCAGTTCTTC. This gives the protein CASSLGLKEFNEQFF.

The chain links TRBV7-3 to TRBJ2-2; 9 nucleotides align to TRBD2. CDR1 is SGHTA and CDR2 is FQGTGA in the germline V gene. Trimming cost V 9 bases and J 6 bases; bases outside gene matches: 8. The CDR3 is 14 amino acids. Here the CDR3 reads CASSRGGGAGELFF. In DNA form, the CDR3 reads TGTGCCAGTTCGAGAGGCGGGGGGGCCGGGGAGCTGTTTTTT.

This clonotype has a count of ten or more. In nucleotides, the CDR3 is TGTGCCAGCAGCTTACTTCGCACTAGCGGGGGGTACTACAATGAGCAGTTCTTC. Its protein is CASSLLRTSGGYYNEQFF. The chain employs TRBV11-1 and TRBJ2-1, with 12 bases that match TRBD2. The CDR3 is 18 amino acids. The junction had 8 bases not matched to a gene; V was cut back by 2 bases and J by 3 bases. Germline-derived CDR1 and CDR2 are SGHAT and FQDESV (reference sequence).

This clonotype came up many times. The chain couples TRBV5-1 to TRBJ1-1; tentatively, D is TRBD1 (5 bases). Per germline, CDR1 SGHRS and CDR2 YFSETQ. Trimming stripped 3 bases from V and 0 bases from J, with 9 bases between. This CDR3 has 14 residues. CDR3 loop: CASSSGPMNTEAFF. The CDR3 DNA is TGCGCCAGCAGCTCGGGACCGATGAACACTGAAGCTTTCTTT.

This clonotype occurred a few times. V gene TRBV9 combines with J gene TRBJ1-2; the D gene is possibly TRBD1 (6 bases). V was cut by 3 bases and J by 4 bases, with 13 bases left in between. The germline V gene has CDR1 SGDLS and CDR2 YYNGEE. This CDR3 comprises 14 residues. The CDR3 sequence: CASSDRGGSYGYTF. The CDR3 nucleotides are TGTGCCAGCAGCGACCGGGGGGGCAGCTATGGCTACACCTTC.

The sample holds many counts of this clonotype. The CDR3 protein is CASSSGQDWQPQHF. The CDR3 nucleotides read TGTGCCAGCAGTTCTGGACAGGACTGGCAGCCCCAGCATTTT. The chain is built from TRBV12-3 or TRBV12-4 and TRBJ1-5; 7 bases match TRBD1. The V and J ends lost 4 bases and 7 bases, in that order; junction bases with no gene match: 7. The CDR3 is 14 residues long.

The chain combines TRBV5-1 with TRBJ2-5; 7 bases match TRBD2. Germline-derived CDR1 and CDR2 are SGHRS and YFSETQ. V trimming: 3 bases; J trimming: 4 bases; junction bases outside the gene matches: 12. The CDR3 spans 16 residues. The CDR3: CASSSNRLAGGETQYF. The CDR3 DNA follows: TGCGCCAGCAGCTCAAATCGACTAGCCGGGGGAGAGACCCAGTACTTC.

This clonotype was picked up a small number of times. The CDR3 DNA reads TGTGCCAGCAGCCAAGTGAGAGACAGGTTTTCCTACGAGCAGTACTTC. The encoded protein is CASSQVRDRFSYEQYF. The chain recombines TRBV3-1 with TRBJ2-7, with D perhaps matching TRBD1 (6 bases). In germline, CDR1 is LGHDT, CDR2 YNNKEL (reference sequence). The length of the CDR3 is 16 residues. V shed 1 base and J shed 1 base, with 14 bases lying between them.

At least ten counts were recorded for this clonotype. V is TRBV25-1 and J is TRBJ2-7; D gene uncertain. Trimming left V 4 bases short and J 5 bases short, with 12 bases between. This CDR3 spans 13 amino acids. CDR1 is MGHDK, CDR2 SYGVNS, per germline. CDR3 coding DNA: TGTGCCAGCAGTGCGCTGCTAACCGACGAGCAGTACTTC. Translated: CASSALLTDEQYF.

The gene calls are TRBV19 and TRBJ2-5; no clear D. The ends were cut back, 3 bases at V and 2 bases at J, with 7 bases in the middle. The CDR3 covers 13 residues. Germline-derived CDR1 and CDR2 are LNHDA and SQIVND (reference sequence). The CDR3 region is CASSILAQETQYF. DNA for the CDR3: TGTGCCAGTAGTATTTTGGCACAAGAGACCCAGTACTTC. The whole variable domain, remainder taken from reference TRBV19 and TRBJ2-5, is DGGITQSPKYLFRKEGQNVTLSCEQNLNHDAMYWYRQDPGQGLRLIYYSQIVNDFQKGDIAEGYSVSREKKESFPLTVTSAQKNPTAFYLCASSILAQETQYFGPGTRLLVL.

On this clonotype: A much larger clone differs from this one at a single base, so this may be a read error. In DNA, the CDR3 is TGTGCCATGAAGGGAGGGACAGGAGAAGGACCCGGGGAGCTGTTTTTT. Encoded protein: CAMKGGTGEGPGELFF. The rearrangement uses TRBV10-3 and TRBJ2-2, with D possibly TRBD1 on 8 matching bases. Germline CDR1 ENHRY, CDR2 SYGVKD. The CDR3 length is 16 residues. The V gene lost 9 bases and the J gene lost 6 bases, with 23 bases spanning the gap.

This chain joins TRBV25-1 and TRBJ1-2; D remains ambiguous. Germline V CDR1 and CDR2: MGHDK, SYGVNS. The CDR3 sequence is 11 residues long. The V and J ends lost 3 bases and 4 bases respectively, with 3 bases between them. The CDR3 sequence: CASSEFYGYTF. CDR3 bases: TGTGCCAGCAGTGAGTTCTATGGCTACACCTTC.

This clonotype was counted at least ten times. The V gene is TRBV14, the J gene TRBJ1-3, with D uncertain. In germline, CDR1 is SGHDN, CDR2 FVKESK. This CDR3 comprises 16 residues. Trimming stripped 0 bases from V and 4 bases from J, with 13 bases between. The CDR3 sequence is CASSQDLFLGGNTIYF. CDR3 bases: TGTGCCAGCAGCCAAGATCTTTTCTTGGGGGGAAACACCATATATTTT.

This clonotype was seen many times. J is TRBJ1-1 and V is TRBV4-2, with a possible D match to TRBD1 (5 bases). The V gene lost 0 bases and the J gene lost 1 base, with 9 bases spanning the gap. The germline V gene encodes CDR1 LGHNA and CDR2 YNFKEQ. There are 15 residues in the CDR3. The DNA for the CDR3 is TGTGCCAGCAGCCAAGACCGTGGACAGAACACTGAAGCTTTCTTT. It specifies CASSQDRGQNTEAFF.